This TCR beta chain was sequenced for a study of T cell responses to AZD1222 COVID-19 vaccine. Study results and caveats: Nearly half of spike-specific TCRs reportedly target unmutated variant regions. Females made up more of the donors, who were largely white British, and clonal diversity may have come out too low.

Germline loops: CDR1 SGHDT, CDR2 YYEEEE. The CDR3 covers 15 residues. Losses at the gene ends were 5 bases for V and 5 bases for J; bases not matched to a gene: 11. Only in-frame clones appear in the TCRdb table, and some are missing; sequencing was by immunoSEQ multiplex PCR. The sample yields approximately 100,000 clones, 85% to 90% seen once. About this clone: Its antigen is unidentified.

This clonotype originated in an adult in good health. V gene TRBV5-6 combines with J gene TRBJ2-5; 8 bases line up with TRBD2. Sample: peripheral blood, taken on day 0 of AZD1222 vaccination. The CDR3 is CASSYLGTSGETQYF. The CDR3 coding sequence is TGTGCCAGCAGTTATCTCGGGACTAGTGGCGAGACCCAGTACTTC.